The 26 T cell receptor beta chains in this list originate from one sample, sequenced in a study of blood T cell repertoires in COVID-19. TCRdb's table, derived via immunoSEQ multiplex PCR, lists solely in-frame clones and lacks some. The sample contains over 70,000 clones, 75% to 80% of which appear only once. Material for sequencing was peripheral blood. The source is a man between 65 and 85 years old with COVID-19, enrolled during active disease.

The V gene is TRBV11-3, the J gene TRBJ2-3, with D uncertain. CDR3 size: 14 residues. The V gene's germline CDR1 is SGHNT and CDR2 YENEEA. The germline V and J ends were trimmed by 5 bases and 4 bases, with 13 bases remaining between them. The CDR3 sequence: CASSHRQVSDTQYF. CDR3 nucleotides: TGTGCCAGCAGCCACAGACAAGTTTCAGATACGCAGTATTTT.

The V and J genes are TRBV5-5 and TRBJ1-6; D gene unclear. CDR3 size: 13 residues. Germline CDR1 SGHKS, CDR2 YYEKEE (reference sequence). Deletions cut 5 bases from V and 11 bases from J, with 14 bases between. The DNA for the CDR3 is TGTGCCAGCAGTAGTGGTCCCGGGGCACCCCTCCACTTT. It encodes CASSSGPGAPLHF.

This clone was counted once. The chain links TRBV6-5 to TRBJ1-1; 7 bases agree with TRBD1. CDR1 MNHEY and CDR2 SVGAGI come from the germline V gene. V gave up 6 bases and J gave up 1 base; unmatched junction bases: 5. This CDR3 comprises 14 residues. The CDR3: CASRQGQRNTEAFF. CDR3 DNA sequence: TGTGCCAGCAGACAGGGACAGAGGAACACTGAAGCTTTCTTT.

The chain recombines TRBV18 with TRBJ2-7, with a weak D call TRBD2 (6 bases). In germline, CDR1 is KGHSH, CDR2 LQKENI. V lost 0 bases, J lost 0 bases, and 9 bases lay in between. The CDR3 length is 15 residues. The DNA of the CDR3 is TGTGCCAGCTCACCACCCGCTAGCGTCTCCTACGAGCAGTACTTC. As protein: CASSPPASVSYEQYF.

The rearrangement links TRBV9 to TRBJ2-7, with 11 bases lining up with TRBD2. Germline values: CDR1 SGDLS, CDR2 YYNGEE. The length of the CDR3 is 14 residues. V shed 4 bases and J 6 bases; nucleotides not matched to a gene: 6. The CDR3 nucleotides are TGTGCCAGCAGCACCGGGACTAGCGGTGTCGAGCAGTACTTC. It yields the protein CASSTGTSGVEQYF.

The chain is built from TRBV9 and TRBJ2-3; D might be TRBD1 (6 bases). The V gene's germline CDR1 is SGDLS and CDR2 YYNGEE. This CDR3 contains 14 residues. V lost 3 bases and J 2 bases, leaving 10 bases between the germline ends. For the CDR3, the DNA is TGTGCCAGCAGCGCCGGACAGTCCACAGATACGCAGTATTTT. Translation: CASSAGQSTDTQYF.

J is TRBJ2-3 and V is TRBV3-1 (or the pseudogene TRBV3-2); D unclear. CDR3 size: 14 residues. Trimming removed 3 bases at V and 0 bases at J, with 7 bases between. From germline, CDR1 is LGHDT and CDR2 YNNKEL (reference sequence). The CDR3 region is CASSHSSSTDTQYF. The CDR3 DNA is TGTGCCAGCAGCCACAGTTCTAGCACAGATACGCAGTATTTT.

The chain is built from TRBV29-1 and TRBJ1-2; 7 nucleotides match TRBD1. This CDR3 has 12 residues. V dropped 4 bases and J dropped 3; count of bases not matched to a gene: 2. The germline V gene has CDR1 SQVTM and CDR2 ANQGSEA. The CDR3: CSVGQGYYGYTF. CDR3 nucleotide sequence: TGCAGCGTTGGACAGGGTTACTATGGCTACACCTTC.

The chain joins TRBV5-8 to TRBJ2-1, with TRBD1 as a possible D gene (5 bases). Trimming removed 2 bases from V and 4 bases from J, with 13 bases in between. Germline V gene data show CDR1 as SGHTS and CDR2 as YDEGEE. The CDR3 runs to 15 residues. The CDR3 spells CASSLGATGYNEQFF. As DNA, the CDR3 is TGTGCCAGCAGCTTAGGGGCGACTGGGTACAATGAGCAGTTCTTC.

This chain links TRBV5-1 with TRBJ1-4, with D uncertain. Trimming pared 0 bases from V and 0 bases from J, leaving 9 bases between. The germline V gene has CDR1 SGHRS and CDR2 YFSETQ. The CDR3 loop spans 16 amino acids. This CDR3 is CASSLEGLATNEKLFF. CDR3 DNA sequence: TGCGCCAGCAGCTTGGAAGGACTTGCAACTAATGAAAAACTGTTTTTT.

The CDR3 DNA follows: TGTGCCAGCAGTGGGACAGTCAGCAATGAGCAGTTCTTC. It specifies CASSGTVSNEQFF. The rearrangement uses TRBV28 and TRBJ2-1; the match to TRBD1 covers 7 bases. The junction had 4 bases not matched to a gene; V was cut back by 5 bases and J by 6 bases. Germline V lookup: CDR1 MDHEN, CDR2 SYDVKM. CDR3 size: 13 residues.

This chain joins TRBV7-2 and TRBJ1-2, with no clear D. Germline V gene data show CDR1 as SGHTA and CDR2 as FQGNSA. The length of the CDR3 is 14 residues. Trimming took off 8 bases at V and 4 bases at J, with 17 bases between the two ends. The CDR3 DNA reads TGTGCCAGCCGACTACAAGAGGGTCGCTATGGCTACACCTTC. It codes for CASRLQEGRYGYTF.

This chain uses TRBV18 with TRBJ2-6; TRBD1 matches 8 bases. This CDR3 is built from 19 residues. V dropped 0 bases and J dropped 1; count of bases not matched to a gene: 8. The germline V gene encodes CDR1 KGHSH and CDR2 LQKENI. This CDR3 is CASSPPQGARGSGANVLTF. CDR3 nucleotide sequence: TGTGCCAGCTCACCACCGCAGGGGGCGAGAGGTTCTGGGGCCAACGTCCTGACTTTC.

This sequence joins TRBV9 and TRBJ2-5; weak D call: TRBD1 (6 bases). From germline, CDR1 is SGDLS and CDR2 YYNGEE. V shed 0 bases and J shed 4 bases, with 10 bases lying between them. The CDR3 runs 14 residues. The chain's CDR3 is CASSVGAGAETQYF. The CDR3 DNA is TGTGCCAGCAGCGTAGGCGCAGGGGCAGAGACCCAGTACTTC. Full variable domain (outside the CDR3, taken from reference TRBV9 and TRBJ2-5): DSGVTQTPKHLITATGQRVTLRCSPRSGDLSVYWYQQSLDQGLQFLIQYYNGEERAKGNILERFSAQQFPDLHSELNLSSLELGDSALYFCASSVGAGAETQYFGPGTRLLVL.

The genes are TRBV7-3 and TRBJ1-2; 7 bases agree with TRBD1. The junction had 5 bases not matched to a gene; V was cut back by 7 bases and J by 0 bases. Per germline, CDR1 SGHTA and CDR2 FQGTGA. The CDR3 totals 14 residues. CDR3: CASKQGPTNYGYTF. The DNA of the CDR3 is TGTGCCAGCAAACAGGGGCCGACTAACTATGGCTACACCTTC.

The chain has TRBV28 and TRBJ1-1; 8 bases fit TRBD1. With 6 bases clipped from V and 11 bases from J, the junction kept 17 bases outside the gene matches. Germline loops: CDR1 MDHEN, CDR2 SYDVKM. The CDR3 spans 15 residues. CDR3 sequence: CASSTQMQGAVEAFF. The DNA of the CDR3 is TGTGCCAGCAGCACACAAATGCAGGGGGCAGTTGAGGCTTTCTTT.

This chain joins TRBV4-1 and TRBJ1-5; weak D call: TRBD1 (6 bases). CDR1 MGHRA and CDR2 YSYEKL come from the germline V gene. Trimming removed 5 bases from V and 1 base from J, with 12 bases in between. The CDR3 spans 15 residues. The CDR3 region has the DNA TGCGCCAGCAGCTTATACAGGGTCAGCAATCAGCCCCAGCATTTT. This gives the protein CASSLYRVSNQPQHF.

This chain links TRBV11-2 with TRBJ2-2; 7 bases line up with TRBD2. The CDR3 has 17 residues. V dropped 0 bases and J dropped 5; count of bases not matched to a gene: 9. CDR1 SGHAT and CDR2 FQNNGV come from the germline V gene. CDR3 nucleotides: TGTGCCAGCAGCTTAGATCTAAGGGAGGGCAGGACCGGGGAGCTGTTTTTT. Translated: CASSLDLREGRTGELFF.

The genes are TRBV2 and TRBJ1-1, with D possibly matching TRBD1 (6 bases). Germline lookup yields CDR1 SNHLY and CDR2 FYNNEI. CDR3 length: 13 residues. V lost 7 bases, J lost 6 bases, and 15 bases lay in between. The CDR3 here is CASIRAGAAEAFF. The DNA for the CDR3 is TGTGCCAGCATTCGGGCAGGGGCAGCTGAAGCTTTCTTT.

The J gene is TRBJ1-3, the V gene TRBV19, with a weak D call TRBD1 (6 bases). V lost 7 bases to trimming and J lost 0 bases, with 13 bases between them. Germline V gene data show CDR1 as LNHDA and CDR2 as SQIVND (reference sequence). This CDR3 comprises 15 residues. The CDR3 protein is CASMDRSFSGNTIYF. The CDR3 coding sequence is TGTGCCAGTATGGACAGAAGTTTCTCTGGAAACACCATATATTTT.

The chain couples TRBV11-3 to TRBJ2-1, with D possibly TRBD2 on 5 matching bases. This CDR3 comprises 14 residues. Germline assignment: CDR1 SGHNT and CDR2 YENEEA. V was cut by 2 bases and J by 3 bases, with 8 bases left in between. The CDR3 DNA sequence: TGTGCCAGCAGCTTAAATGGACTCTACAATGAGCAGTTCTTC. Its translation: CASSLNGLYNEQFF.

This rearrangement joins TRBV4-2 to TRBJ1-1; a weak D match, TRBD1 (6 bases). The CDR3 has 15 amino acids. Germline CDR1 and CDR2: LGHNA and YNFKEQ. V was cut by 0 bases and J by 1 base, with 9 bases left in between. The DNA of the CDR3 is TGTGCCAGCAGCCAAGACCAGGGGTGGAACACTGAAGCTTTCTTT. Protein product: CASSQDQGWNTEAFF.

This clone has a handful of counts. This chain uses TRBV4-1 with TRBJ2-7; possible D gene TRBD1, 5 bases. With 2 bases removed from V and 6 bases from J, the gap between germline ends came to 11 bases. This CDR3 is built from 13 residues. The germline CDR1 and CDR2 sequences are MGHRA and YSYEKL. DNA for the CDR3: TGCGCCAGCAGCCAAACCAGGGTAGGCGAGCAGTACTTC. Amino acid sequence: CASSQTRVGEQYF.

CDR3 amino acids: CASSIEGAWGQPQHF. CDR3 in DNA: TGTGCCAGTAGTATAGAAGGGGCCTGGGGTCAGCCCCAGCATTTT. V gene TRBV19 combines with J gene TRBJ1-5; TRBD1 is a possible D gene (5 bases). Trimming stripped 0 bases from V and 6 bases from J, with 12 bases between. Per germline, CDR1 LNHDA and CDR2 SQIVND (reference sequence). The CDR3 runs 15 residues.

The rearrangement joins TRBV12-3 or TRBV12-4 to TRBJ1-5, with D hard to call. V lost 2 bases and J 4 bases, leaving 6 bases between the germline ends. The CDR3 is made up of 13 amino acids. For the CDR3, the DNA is TGTGCCAGCAGTTTAAACAGAAATCAGCCCCAGCATTTT. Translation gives CASSLNRNQPQHF.

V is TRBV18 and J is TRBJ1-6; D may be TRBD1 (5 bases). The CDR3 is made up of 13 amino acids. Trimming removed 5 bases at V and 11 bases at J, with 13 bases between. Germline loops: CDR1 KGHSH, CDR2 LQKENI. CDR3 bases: TGTGCCAGCTCAAACCGGGCGGACACACCCCTCCACTTT. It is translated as CASSNRADTPLHF.